A selection of T cell receptor beta chains follows, all from one sample in a study of cytomegalovirus exposure and HLA in healthy donors. TCRdb's table, derived via immunoSEQ multiplex PCR, lists solely in-frame clones and lacks some. The table lists some 120,000 clones, 74% of them singletons, with roughly 6.3% in the top ten. Sample: PBMCs. The receptor source for this set is a woman aged 45-65 years in good health and CMV-seropositive. CDR3s leave out the opening cysteine and the closing phenylalanine or tryptophan.

CDR3	V	J
ASTDGGNEAYEQY	TRBV19	TRBJ2-7
ASTLTASNQPQH	TRBV6-6	TRBJ1-5
ASSLAPGGNTEAF	TRBV5-1	TRBJ1-1
ASSLPPYGELF	TRBV11-3	TRBJ2-2
ASSQAVASGVYEQY	TRBV4-3	NA
ASSLGTGVYQPQH	TRBV7-9	TRBJ1-5
SAPTGNTQY	TRBV20-1	TRBJ2-3
AGSTGEGYT	TRBV2	TRBJ1-2
ASSLGGADYEQY	TRBV5-1	TRBJ2-7
AWSDHMGWFNGYT	TRBV30	TRBJ1-2
ASSSTGGRYEQY	TRBV7-8	TRBJ2-7
ASSPESSGAYEQY	TRBV19	TRBJ2-7
AISESKPTGVVHGYT	TRBV10-3	TRBJ1-2
ASSQDNLLFYGYT	TRBV4-3	TRBJ1-2
SVEDSGGAYYGYT	TRBV29-1	TRBJ1-2
AITRGQGYT	TRBV10-3	TRBJ1-2
ARSDGAGNGANVLT	TRBV2	TRBJ2-6
ASSYRSGYT	TRBV6-5	TRBJ1-2
ASSVTVRGYNEQF	TRBV10-1	TRBJ2-1
AISESTGAGQPQH	TRBV10-3	TRBJ1-5
ASVALMVGNTIY	TRBV10-1	TRBJ1-3
ASSQGTGEAEQY	TRBV5-1	TRBJ2-7
ASSSQGYNSPLH	TRBV7-6	TRBJ1-6
ASNPMGGSHNSYNEQF	TRBV5-6	TRBJ2-1
ASSLDNGGQPQH	TRBV7-2	TRBJ1-5
ASFPGTSGVQETQY	TRBV25-1	TRBJ2-5
ASSVRATGELF	TRBV7-6	TRBJ2-2